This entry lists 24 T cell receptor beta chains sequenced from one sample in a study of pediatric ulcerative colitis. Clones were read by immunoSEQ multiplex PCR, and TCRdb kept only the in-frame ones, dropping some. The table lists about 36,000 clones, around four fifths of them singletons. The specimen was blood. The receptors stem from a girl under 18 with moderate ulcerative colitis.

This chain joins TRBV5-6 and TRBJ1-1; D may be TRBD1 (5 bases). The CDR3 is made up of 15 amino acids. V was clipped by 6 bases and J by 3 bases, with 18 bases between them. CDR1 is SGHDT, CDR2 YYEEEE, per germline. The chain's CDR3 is CASTLWGGWYTEAFF. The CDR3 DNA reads TGTGCCAGCACCCTTTGGGGGGGGTGGTACACTGAAGCTTTCTTT.

The CDR3 DNA sequence: TGCGCCAGCAGCACGGGACCTCAAGAGACCCAGTACTTC. It translates to CASSTGPQETQYF. The chain links TRBV5-1 to TRBJ2-5; D is tentatively TRBD1 or TRBD2 (5 bases each). The CDR3 is 13 residues long. Germline values: CDR1 SGHRS, CDR2 YFSETQ. The V end lost 4 bases, the J end lost 2 bases, and 9 bases lay between the germline ends.

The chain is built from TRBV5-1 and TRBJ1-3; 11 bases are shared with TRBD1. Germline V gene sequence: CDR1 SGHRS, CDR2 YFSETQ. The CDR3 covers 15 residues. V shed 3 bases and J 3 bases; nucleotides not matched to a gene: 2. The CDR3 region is CASSSDRGHGNTIYF. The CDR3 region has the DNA TGCGCCAGCAGCTCGGACAGGGGGCATGGAAACACCATATATTTT.

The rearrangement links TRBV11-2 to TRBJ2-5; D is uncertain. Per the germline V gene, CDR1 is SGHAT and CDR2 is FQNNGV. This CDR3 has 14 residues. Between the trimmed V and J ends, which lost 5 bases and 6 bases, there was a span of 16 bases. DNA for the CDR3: TGTGCCAGCAGCCAAGAACCGGGCGGACAGACCCAGTACTTC. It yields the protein CASSQEPGGQTQYF.

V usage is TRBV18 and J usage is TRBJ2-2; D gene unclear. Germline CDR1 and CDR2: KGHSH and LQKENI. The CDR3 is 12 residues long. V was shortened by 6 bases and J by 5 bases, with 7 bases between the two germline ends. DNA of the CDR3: TGTGCCAGCTCCCTCGGGACCGGGGAGCTGTTTTTT. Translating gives CASSLGTGELFF.

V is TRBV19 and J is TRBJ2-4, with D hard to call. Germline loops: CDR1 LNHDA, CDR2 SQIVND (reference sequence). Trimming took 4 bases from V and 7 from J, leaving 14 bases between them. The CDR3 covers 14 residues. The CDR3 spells CASSNNPVENIQYF. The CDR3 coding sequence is TGTGCCAGTAGTAACAATCCCGTTGAGAACATTCAGTACTTC.

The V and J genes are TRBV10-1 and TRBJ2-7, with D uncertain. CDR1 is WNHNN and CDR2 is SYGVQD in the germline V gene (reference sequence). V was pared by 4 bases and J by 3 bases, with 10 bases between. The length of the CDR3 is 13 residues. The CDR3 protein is CASSVGSSYEQYF. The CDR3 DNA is TGCGCCAGCAGTGTTGGTAGCAGCTACGAGCAGTACTTC.

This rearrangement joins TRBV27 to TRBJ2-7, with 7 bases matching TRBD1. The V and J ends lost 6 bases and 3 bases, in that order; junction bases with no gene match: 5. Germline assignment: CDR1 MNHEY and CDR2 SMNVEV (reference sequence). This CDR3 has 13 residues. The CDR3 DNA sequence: TGTGCCAGCAGAGAATCAGGGGGCTACGAGCAGTACTTC. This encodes CASRESGGYEQYF.

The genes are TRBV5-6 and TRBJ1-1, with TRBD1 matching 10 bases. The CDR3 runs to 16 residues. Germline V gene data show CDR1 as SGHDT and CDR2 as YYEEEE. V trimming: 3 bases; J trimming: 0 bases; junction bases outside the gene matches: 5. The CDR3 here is CASSSGTGVMNTEAFF. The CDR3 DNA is TGTGCCAGCAGCTCCGGGACAGGGGTTATGAACACTGAAGCTTTCTTT.

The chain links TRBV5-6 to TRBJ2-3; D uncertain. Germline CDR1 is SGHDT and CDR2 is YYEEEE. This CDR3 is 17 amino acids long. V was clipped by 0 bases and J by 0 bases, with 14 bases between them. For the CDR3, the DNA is TGTGCCAGCAGCTTGGCGCGGATAAGTTCTAGCACAGATACGCAGTATTTT. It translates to CASSLARISSSTDTQYF.

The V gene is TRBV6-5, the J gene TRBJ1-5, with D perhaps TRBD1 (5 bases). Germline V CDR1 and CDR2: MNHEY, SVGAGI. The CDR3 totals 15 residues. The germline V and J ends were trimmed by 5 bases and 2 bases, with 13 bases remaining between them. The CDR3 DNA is TGTGCCAGCAGTACTCAGGGTCGGGGCAATCAGCCCCAGCATTTT. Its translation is CASSTQGRGNQPQHF.

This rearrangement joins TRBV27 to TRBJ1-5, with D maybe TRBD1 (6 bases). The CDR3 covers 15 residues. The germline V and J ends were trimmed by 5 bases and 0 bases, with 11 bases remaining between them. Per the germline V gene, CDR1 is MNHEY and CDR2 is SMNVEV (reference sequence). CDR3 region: CASSPGGYSNQPQHF. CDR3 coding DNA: TGTGCCAGCAGTCCGGGGGGCTATAGCAATCAGCCCCAGCATTTT.

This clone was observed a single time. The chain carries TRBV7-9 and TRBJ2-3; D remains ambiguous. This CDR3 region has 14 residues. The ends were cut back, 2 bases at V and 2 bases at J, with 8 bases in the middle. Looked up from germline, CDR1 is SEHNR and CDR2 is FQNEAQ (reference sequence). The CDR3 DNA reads TGTGCCAGCAGCTTACCCTTTTCCACAGATACGCAGTATTTT. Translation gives CASSLPFSTDTQYF.

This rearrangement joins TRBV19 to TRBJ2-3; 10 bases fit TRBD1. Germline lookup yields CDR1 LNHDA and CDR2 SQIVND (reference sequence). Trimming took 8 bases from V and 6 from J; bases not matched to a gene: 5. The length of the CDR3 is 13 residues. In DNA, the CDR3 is TGTGCCAGTCAGACAGGGGGCCGGGATACGCAGTATTTT. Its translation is CASQTGGRDTQYF.

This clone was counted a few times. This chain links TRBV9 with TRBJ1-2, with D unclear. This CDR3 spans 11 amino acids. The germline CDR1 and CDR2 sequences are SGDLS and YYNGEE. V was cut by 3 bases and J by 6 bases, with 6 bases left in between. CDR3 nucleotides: TGTGCCAGCAGCGCCCCAGATGGCTACACCTTC. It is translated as CASSAPDGYTF.

CDR3 coding DNA: TGTGCCAGCAGTTTGGGACTGGACTTGGGAAAACTGTTTTTT. It yields the protein CASSLGLDLGKLFF. The rearrangement uses TRBV6-5 and TRBJ1-4; D perhaps matches TRBD1 (5 bases). Germline V gene sequence: CDR1 MNHEY, CDR2 SVGAGI. The CDR3 contains 14 residues. The ends were cut back, 4 bases at V and 10 bases at J, with 16 bases in the middle.

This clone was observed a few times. The CDR3 bases are TGTGCCAGCAGTTTCTCCACCTACAATGAGCAGTTCTTC. Translated: CASSFSTYNEQFF. The chain uses TRBV27 and TRBJ2-1; D is uncertain. CDR3 length: 13 residues. V was trimmed by 3 bases and J by 2 bases, leaving 5 bases between them. Germline V CDR1 and CDR2: MNHEY, SMNVEV (reference sequence).

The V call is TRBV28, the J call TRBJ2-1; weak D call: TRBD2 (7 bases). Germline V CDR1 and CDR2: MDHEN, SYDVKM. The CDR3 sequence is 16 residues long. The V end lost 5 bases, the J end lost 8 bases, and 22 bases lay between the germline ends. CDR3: CASSPRGGMTNDEQFF. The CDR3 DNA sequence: TGTGCCAGCAGTCCGAGGGGGGGAATGACGAACGATGAGCAGTTCTTC.

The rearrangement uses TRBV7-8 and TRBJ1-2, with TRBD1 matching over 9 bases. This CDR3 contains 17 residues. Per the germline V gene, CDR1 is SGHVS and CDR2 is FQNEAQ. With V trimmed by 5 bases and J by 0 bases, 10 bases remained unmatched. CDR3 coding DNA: TGTGCCAGCAGCACACGGACAGGGGTTTTTACTAACTATGGCTACACCTTC. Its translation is CASSTRTGVFTNYGYTF.

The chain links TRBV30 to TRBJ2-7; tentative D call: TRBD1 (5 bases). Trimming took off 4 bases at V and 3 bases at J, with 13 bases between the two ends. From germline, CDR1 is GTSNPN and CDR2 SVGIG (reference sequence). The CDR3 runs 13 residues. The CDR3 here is CAWTQGMNYEQYF. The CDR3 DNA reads TGTGCCTGGACCCAGGGTATGAACTACGAGCAGTACTTC.

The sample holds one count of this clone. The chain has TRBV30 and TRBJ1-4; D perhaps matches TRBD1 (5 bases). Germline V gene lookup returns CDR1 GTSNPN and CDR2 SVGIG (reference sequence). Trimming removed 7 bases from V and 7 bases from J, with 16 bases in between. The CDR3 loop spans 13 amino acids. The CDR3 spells CASAGFTSEKLFF. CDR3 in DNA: TGTGCCTCGGCAGGGTTTACGTCTGAAAAACTGTTTTTT.

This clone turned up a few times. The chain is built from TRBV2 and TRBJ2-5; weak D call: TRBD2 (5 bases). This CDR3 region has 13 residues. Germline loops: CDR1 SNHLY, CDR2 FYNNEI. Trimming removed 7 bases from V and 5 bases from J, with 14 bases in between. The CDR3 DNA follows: TGTGCCAGCAACTCGAAGACGGGGGAGACCCAGTACTTC. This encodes CASNSKTGETQYF.

The CDR3 sequence: CASSLGTRPSYGYTF. In DNA, the CDR3 is TGTGCCAGCAGCTTAGGGACACGACCATCCTATGGCTACACCTTC. The chain recombines TRBV7-9 with TRBJ1-2; possible D gene TRBD1, 5 bases. This CDR3 is built from 15 residues. The germline V and J ends were trimmed by 1 base and 4 bases, with 13 bases remaining between them. Germline CDR1 is SEHNR and CDR2 is FQNEAQ (reference sequence).

The CDR3 protein is CASSPIGDKATGELFF. CDR3 nucleotide sequence: TGCGCCAGCAGCCCGATCGGGGACAAGGCCACCGGGGAGCTGTTTTTT. The chain combines TRBV5-1 with TRBJ2-2; the D gene is possibly TRBD1 (6 bases). Germline lookup yields CDR1 SGHRS and CDR2 YFSETQ. Trimming shortened V by 4 bases and J by 4 bases, and 17 bases separated the two germline ends. The CDR3 extends over 16 amino acids.